The 13 T cell receptor beta chains listed next were all sequenced from one sample in a study of T cell responses to AZD1222 COVID-19 vaccine. Clones were read by immunoSEQ multiplex PCR, and TCRdb kept only the in-frame ones, dropping some. The table includes fewer than 120,000 clones, approximately 85% detected once. This material consisted of peripheral blood, taken on day 0 of AZD1222 vaccination. All receptors derive from an adult in good health.

V gene TRBV28 combines with J gene TRBJ1-4; unclear D gene. This CDR3 is 13 amino acids long. Germline CDR1 MDHEN, CDR2 SYDVKM. Trimming pared 6 bases from V and 4 bases from J, leaving 9 bases between. For the CDR3, the DNA is TGTGCCAGCAGAATAGGGAATAATGAAAAACTGTTTTTT. Protein product: CASRIGNNEKLFF.

The chain recombines TRBV4-1 with TRBJ1-3; 9 bases align to TRBD1. The V gene's germline CDR1 is MGHRA and CDR2 YSYEKL. This CDR3 spans 18 amino acids. V dropped 4 bases and J dropped 3; count of bases not matched to a gene: 13. In DNA, the CDR3 is TGCGCCAGCAGCCGCCTACCGGGACAGGGTTATTTTGGAAACACCATATATTTT. Encoded protein: CASSRLPGQGYFGNTIYF.

The J gene is TRBJ1-2, the V gene TRBV2; D remains ambiguous. CDR3 length equals 13 residues. The V and J ends lost 4 bases and 5 bases respectively, with 11 bases between them. Germline lookup yields CDR1 SNHLY and CDR2 FYNNEI. The CDR3 nucleotides read TGTGCCAGCAGTGTGGAACCCATTTATGGCTACACCTTC. It specifies CASSVEPIYGYTF.

CDR3 DNA: TGTGCCAGCAGCGGCGGGACAGGGGTAACTTTCTTT. It yields the protein CASSGGTGVTFF. The rearrangement joins TRBV9 to TRBJ1-1; 10 nucleotides match TRBD1. CDR3 length equals 12 residues. From germline, CDR1 is SGDLS and CDR2 YYNGEE. V lost 3 bases and J lost 12; bases outside the gene matches: 5.

This chain connects TRBV7-9 to TRBJ2-7, with 7 bases aligning to TRBD1. V dropped 5 bases and J dropped 5; count of bases not matched to a gene: 12. In germline, CDR1 is SEHNR, CDR2 FQNEAQ (reference sequence). The CDR3 covers 15 residues. The CDR3 DNA reads TGTGCCAGCAGCCCCAGGCCAGGGGGAGTTCACGAGCAGTACTTC. This translates into CASSPRPGGVHEQYF.

The chain carries TRBV3-1 (or the pseudogene TRBV3-2) and TRBJ2-5; TRBD2 matches at 11 bases. The ends lost 3 bases at V and 4 bases at J; junction bases unmatched: 4. Germline CDR1 is LGHDT and CDR2 is YNNKEL (reference sequence). The CDR3 spans 15 residues. CDR3 region: CASSHVAGGLETQYF. The CDR3 DNA reads as TGTGCCAGCAGCCACGTAGCGGGGGGGCTAGAGACCCAGTACTTC.

Only a few counts were recorded for this clone. The genes are TRBV3-1 (or the pseudogene TRBV3-2) and TRBJ2-1, with 8 bases lining up with TRBD1. The V gene's germline CDR1 is LGHDT and CDR2 YNNKEL (reference sequence). With 0 bases clipped from V and 12 bases from J, the junction kept 7 bases outside the gene matches. The CDR3 spans 14 residues. CDR3 nucleotides: TGTGCCAGCAGCCAAGATTGGTGGGGGACAGGGCAGTTCTTC. Translated: CASSQDWWGTGQFF.

The V and J genes are TRBV24-1 and TRBJ1-1; tentative D call: TRBD1 (6 bases). Germline CDR1 KGHDR, CDR2 SFDVKD. This CDR3 contains 16 residues. The V gene lost 4 bases and the J gene lost 3 bases, with 17 bases spanning the gap. CDR3 loop: CATSEGPGAAYTEAFF. The CDR3 DNA reads TGTGCCACCAGTGAAGGCCCAGGGGCGGCGTACACTGAAGCTTTCTTT.

This sequence joins TRBV10-3 and TRBJ1-6; D is uncertain. The CDR3 sequence is 13 residues long. CDR1 and CDR2 (germline): ENHRY, SYGVKD. Trimming stripped 4 bases from V and 6 bases from J, with 7 bases between. The CDR3 region is CAISGVFNSPLHF. The CDR3 coding sequence is TGTGCCATCAGTGGTGTCTTTAATTCACCCCTCCACTTT.

V and J are TRBV15 and TRBJ2-3, with 7 bases matching TRBD1. The V and J ends lost 0 bases and 8 bases, in that order; junction bases with no gene match: 5. This CDR3 is built from 14 residues. Germline V lookup: CDR1 LNHNV, CDR2 YYDKDF (reference sequence). The CDR3 spells CATSRDQTGSTQYF. CDR3 bases: TGTGCCACCAGCAGAGACCAGACAGGGAGTACGCAGTATTTT.

The chain employs TRBV18 and TRBJ2-7; 9 bases align to TRBD1. The ends lost 4 bases at V and 6 bases at J; junction bases unmatched: 16. This CDR3 has 17 amino acids. Germline-derived CDR1 and CDR2 are KGHSH and LQKENI. This CDR3 is CASSLRGIGTGGGEQYF. CDR3 bases: TGTGCCAGCTCACTCAGGGGGATCGGTACAGGGGGCGGCGAGCAGTACTTC. The full variable domain, rest sourced from reference TRBV18 and TRBJ2-7, is NAGVMQNPRHLVRRRGQEARLRCSPMKGHSHVYWYRQLPEEGLKFMVYLQKENIIDESGMPKERFSAEFPKEGPSILRIQQVVRGDSAAYFCASSLRGIGTGGGEQYFGPGTRLTVT.

This chain's CDR3 is CASSRDITSTENEQFF. The CDR3 bases are TGTGCCAGCTCACGGGATATCACCTCTACTGAAAATGAGCAGTTCTTC. The chain is built from TRBV18 and TRBJ2-1; no firm D call. The V gene's germline CDR1 is KGHSH and CDR2 LQKENI. The CDR3 sequence is 16 residues long. Trimming left V 4 bases short and J 7 bases short, with 20 bases between.

This clone was found many times. J is TRBJ2-1 and V is TRBV7-8; D may be TRBD1 or TRBD2 (6 bases each). In germline, CDR1 is SGHVS, CDR2 FQNEAQ. The CDR3 consists of 15 residues. V lost 2 bases and J lost 9, with 17 bases in between. The CDR3 DNA is TGTGCCAGCAGCTTAACGATAGGGGGGAGTGGTGAGCAGTTCTTC. This sequence encodes CASSLTIGGSGEQFF.